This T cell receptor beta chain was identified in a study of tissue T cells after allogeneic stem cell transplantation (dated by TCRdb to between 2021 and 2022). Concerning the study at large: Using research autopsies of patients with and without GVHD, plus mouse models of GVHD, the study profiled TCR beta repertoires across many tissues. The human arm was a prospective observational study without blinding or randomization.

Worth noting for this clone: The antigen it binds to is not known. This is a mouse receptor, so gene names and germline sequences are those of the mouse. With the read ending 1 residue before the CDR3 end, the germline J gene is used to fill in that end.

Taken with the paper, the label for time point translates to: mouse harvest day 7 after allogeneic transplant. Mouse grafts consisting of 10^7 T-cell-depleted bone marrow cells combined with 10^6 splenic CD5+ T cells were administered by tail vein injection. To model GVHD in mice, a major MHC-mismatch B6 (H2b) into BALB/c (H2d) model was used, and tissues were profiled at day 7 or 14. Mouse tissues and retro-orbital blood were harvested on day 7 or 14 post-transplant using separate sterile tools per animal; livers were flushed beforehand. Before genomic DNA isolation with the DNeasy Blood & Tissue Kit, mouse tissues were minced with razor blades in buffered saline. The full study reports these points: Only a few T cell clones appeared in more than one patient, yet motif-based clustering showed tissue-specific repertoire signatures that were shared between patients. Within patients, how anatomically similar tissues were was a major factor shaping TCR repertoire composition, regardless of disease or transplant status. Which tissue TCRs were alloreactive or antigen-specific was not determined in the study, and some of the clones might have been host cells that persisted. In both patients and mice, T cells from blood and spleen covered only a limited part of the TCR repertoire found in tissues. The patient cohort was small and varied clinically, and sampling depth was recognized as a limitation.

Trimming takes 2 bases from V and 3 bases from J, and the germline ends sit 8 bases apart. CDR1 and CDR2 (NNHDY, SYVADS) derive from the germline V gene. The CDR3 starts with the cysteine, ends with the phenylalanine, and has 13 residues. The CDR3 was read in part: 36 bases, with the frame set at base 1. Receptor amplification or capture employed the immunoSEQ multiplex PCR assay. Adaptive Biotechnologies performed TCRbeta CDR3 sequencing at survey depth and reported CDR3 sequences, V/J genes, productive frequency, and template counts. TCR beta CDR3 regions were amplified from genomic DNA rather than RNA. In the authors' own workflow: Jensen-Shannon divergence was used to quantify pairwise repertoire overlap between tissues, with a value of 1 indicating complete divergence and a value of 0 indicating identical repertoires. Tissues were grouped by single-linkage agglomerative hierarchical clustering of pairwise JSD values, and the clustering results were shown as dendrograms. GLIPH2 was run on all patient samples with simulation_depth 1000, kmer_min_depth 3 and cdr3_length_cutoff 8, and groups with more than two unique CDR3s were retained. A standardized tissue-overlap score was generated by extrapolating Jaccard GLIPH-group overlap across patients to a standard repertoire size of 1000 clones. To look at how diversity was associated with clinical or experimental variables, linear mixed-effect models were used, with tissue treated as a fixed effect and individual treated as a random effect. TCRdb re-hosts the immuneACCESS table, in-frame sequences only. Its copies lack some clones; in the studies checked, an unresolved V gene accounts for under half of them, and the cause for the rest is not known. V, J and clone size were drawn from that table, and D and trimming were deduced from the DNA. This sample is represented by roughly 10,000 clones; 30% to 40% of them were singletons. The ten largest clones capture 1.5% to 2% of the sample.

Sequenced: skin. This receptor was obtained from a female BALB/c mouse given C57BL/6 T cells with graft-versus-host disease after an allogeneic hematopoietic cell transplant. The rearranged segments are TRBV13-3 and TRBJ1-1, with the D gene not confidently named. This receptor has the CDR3 CASSEGGHTEVFF. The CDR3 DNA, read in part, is TGTGCCAGCAGTGAAGGCGGACACACAGAAGTCTTC.